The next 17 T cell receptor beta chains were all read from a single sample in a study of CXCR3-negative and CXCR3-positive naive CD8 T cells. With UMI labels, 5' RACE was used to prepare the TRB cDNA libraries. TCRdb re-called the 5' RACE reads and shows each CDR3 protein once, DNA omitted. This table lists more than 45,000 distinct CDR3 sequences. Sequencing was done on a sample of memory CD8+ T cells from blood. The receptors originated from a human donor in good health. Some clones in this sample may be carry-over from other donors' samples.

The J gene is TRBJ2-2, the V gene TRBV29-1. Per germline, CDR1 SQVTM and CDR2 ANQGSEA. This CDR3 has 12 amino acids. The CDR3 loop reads CSGEGGGGELFF.

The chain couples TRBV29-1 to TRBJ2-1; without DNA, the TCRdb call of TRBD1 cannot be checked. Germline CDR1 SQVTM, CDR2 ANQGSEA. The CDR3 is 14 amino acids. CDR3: CSVSGTGEANEQFF.

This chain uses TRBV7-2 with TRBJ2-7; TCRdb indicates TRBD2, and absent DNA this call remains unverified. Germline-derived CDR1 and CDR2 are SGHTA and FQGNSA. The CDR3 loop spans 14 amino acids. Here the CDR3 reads CASSLIAGVYEQYF. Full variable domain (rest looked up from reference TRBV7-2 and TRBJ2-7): GAGVSQSPSNKVTEKGKDVELRCDPISGHTALYWYRQSLGQGLEFLIYFQGNSAPDKSGLPSDRFSAERTGGSVSTLTIQRTQQEDSAVYLCASSLIAGVYEQYFGPGTRLTVT.

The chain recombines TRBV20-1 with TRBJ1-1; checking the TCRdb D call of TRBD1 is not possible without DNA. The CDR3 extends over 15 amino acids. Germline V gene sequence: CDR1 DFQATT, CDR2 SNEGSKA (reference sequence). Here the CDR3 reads CSARDFTGEIAEAFF.

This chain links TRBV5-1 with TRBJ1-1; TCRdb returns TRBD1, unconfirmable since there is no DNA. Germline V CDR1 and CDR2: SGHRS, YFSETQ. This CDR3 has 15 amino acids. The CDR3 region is CASTGDYVFNTEAFF.

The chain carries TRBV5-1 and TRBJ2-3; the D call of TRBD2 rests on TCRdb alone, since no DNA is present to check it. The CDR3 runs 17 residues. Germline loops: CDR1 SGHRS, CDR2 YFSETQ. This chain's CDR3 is CASSLELPSGLPDTQYF.

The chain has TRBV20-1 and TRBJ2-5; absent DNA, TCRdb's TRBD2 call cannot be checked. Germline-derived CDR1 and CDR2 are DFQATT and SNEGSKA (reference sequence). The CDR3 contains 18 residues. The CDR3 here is CSATARLLAGGMQETQYF.

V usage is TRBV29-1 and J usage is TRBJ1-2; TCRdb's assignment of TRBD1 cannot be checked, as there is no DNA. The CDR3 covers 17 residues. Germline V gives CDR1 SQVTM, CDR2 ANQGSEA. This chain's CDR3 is CSVEAGGFSRGYYGYTF. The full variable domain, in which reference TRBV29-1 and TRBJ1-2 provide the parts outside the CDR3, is SAVISQKPSRDICQRGTSLTIQCQVDSQVTMMFWYRQQPGQSLTLIATANQGSEATYESGFVIDKFPISRPNLTFSTLTVSNMSPEDSSIYLCSVEAGGFSRGYYGYTFGSGTRLTVV.

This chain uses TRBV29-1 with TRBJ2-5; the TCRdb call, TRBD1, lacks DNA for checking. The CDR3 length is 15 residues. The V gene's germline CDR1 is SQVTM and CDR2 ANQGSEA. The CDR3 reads CSVGATGGHQETQYF.

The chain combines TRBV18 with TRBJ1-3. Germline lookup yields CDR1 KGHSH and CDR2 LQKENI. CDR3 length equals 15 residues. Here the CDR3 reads CASEPETSSGNTIYF.

CDR3 amino acids: CASSQGAGETDTQYF. The rearrangement links TRBV4-2 to TRBJ2-3; TCRdb's assignment of TRBD1 cannot be checked, as there is no DNA. The V gene's germline CDR1 is LGHNA and CDR2 YNFKEQ. The CDR3 runs 15 residues.

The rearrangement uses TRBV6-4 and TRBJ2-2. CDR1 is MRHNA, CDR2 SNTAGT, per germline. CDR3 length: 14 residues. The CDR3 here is CASSDGGNTGELFF.

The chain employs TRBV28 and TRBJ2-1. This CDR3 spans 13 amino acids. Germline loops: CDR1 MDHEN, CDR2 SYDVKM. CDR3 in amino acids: CASTTDAPPEQFF.

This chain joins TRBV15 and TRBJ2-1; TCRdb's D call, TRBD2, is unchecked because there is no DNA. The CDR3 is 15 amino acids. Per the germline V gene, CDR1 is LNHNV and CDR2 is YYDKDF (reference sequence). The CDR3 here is CATSILAGSYNEQFF.

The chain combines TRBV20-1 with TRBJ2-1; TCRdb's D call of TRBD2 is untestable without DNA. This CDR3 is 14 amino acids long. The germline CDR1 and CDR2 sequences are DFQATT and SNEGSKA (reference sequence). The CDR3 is CSARPPLENNEQLF.

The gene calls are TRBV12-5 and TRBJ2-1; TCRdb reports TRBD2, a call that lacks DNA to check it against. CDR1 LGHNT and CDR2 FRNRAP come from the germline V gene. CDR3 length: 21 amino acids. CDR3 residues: CASGLGPGQGGLAGWDNEQFF.

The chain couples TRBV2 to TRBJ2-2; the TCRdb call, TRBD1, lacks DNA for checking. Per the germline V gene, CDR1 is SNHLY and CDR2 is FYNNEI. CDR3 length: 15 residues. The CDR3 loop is CASTPRDRDTGELFF.